These 4 T cell receptor beta chains were all obtained from the same sample, sequenced in a study of T cells expressing NK-cell markers. After re-calling the 5' RACE reads, TCRdb lists one entry per CDR3 protein, DNA absent. The table lists about 190,000 distinct CDR3 sequences, with 20% to 25% in the top ten. Sequences were obtained from blood T cells: a sorted CD56 or NKG2C T cell subset, CD4+ or CD8+ T cells, or bulk PBMC T cells (not recorded which). The source of these receptors is a man aged 18-70 years in good health.

The CDR3 is CASSEGGGPIAEQFF. V and J are TRBV2 and TRBJ2-1; without DNA, the TCRdb call of TRBD1 cannot be checked. CDR1 is SNHLY, CDR2 FYNNEI, per germline. CDR3 length: 15 amino acids. Drawing the rest from reference TRBV2 and TRBJ2-1, the complete variable domain is EPEVTQTPSHQVTQMGQEVILRCVPISNHLYFYWYRQILGQKVEFLVSFYNNEISEKSEIFDDQFSVERPDGSNFTLKIRSTKLEDSAMYFCASSEGGGPIAEQFFGPGTRLTVL.

The V gene is TRBV9, the J gene TRBJ2-7. Germline V lookup: CDR1 SGDLS, CDR2 YYNGEE. The CDR3 spans 15 residues. CDR3 region: CASSVAAAEGYEQYF.

J is TRBJ2-2 and V is TRBV7-6; TCRdb gives TRBD1 as the D gene, but with no DNA this cannot be confirmed. The germline CDR1 and CDR2 sequences are SGHVS and FNYEAQ. The CDR3 is made up of 13 amino acids. CDR3 loop: CASSWGTSGELFF.

The chain is built from TRBV7-2 and TRBJ1-6. This CDR3 has 14 amino acids. The germline V gene has CDR1 SGHTA and CDR2 FQGNSA. The CDR3 reads CASSRFSYNSPLHF.